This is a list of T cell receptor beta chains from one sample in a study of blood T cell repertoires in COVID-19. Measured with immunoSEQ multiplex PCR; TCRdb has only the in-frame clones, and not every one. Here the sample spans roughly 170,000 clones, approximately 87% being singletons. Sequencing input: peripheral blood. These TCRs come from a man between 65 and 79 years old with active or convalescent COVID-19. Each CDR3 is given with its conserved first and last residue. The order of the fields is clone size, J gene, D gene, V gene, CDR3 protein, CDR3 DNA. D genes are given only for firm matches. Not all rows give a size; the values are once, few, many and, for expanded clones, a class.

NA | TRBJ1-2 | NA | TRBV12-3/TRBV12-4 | CASTSTESYGYTF | TGTGCCAGCACCTCGACGGAGAGTTATGGCTACACCTTC
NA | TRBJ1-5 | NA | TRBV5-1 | CASSLQGQNQPQHF | TGCGCCAGCAGCTTGCAAGGACAGAATCAGCCCCAGCATTTT
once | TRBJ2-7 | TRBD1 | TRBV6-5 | CASSYSGTGGPYEQYF | TGTGCCAGCAGTTACTCGGGTACAGGGGGCCCTTACGAGCAGTACTTC
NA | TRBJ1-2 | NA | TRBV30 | CAWSVQVRNYGYTF | TGTGCCTGGAGTGTACAGGTCCGAAACTATGGCTACACCTTC
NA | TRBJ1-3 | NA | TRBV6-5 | CASRPPGEPGNTIYF | TGTGCCAGCAGACCCCCAGGGGAGCCTGGAAACACCATATATTTT
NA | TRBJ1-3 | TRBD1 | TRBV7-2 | CASSLDRGRWNF | TGTGCCAGCAGCCTGGACAGGGGGCGGTGGAATTTT
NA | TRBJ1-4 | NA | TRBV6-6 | CASSYSNGQGLVLFF | TGTGCCAGCAGTTACTCGAACGGGCAGGGACTGGTACTGTTTTTT
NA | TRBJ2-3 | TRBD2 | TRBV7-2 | CASSLVSGGLSTDTQYF | TGTGCCAGCAGCTTAGTGTCGGGGGGGCTTAGCACAGATACGCAGTATTTT
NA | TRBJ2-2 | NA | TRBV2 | CASSEIAGGVNTGELFF | TGTGCCAGCAGTGAAATAGCCGGCGGAGTAAACACCGGGGAGCTGTTTTTT
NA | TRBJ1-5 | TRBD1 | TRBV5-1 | CASSATGKLNQPQHF | TGCGCCAGCAGCGCGACAGGGAAACTCAATCAGCCCCAGCATTTT
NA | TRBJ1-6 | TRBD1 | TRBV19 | CASSTRGQGARNSPLHF | TGTGCCAGTAGTACCCGCGGACAGGGGGCACGTAATTCACCCCTCCACTTT
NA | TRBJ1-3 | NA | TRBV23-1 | CASSQSLESSGNTIYF | TGCGCCAGCAGTCAATCTTTAGAATCTTCTGGAAACACCATATATTTT
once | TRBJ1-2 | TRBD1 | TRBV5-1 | CASSSSGGNYGYTF | TGCGCCAGCAGCTCATCAGGGGGAAACTATGGCTACACCTTC
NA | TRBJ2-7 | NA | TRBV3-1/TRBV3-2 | CASSQSLSTGKTYEQYF | TGTGCCAGCAGCCAGTCTCTCTCTACAGGGAAAACCTACGAGCAGTACTTC
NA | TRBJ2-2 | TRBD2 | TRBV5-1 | CASSPGVGRASGELFF | TGCGCCAGCAGCCCGGGGGTCGGGAGGGCCTCCGGGGAGCTGTTTTTT
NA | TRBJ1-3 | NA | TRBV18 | CASSPPFQGSGNTIYF | TGTGCCAGCTCACCACCCTTTCAGGGGAGTGGAAACACCATATATTTT
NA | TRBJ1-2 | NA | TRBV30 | CAWSRRYGYTF | TGTGCCTGGAGTAGGAGATATGGCTACACCTTC
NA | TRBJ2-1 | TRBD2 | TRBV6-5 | CASSSLAANSYNEQFF | TGTGCCAGCAGTTCCCTAGCGGCTAACTCCTACAATGAGCAGTTCTTC
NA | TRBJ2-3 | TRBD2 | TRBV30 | CAWSVGLSSGGWGADTQYF | TGTGCCTGGAGTGTAGGGTTGTCTAGCGGGGGTTGGGGCGCAGATACGCAGTATTTT
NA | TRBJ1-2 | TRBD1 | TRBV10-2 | CASSESVDRDGGGGYTF | TGCGCCAGCAGTGAGTCTGTGGACAGGGACGGTGGTGGTGGCTACACCTTC
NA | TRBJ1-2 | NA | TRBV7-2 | CASSLYGVGGASGYTF | TGTGCCAGCAGCTTATACGGAGTGGGGGGGGCGTCGGGCTACACCTTC
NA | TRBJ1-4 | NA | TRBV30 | CAWGTGTVEKLFF | TGTGCCTGGGGGACCGGGACTGTTGAAAAACTGTTTTTT
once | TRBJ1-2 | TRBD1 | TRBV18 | CASSPPDRAYGYTF | TGTGCCAGCTCACCTCCGGACAGGGCCTATGGCTACACCTTC
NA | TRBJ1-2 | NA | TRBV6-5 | CAGRWGGGDGYTF | TGTGCCGGCCGATGGGGCGGCGGCGATGGCTACACCTTC
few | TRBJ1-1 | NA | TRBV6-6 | CASSSGEAFF | TGTGCCAGCAGTTCGGGTGAAGCTTTCTTT
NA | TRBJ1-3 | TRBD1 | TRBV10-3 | CAIKGTASGNTIYF | TGTGCCATCAAAGGGACAGCTTCTGGAAACACCATATATTTT
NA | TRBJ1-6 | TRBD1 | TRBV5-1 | CASSADRGLPNSPLHF | TGCGCCAGCAGCGCGGACAGGGGGCTGCCCAATTCACCCCTCCACTTT
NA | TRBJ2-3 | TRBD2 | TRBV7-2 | CASSLRLAGQNTQYF | TGTGCCAGCAGCTTAAGACTAGCGGGGCAAAATACGCAGTATTTT
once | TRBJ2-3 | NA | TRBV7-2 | CASSSRPQLTSTDTQYF | TGTGCCAGCAGCTCAAGACCGCAACTAACTAGCACAGATACGCAGTATTTT
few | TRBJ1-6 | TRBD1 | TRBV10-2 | CASSRDRVGSPLHF | TGCGCCAGCAGTCGGGACAGGGTTGGGTCACCCCTCCACTTT
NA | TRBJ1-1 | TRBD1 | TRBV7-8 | CASSASRGQPTEAFF | TGTGCCAGCAGCGCATCCAGGGGGCAACCGACTGAAGCTTTCTTT
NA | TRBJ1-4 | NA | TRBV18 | CASSLVGLNEKLFF | TGTGCCAGCTCCCTGGTGGGCCTTAATGAAAAACTGTTTTTT
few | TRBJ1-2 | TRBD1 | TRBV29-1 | CSVVSLGPGGPYTF | TGCAGCGTTGTAAGCCTTGGTCCAGGGGGGCCTTACACCTTC
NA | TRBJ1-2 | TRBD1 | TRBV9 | CASRRGPARSDYGYTF | TGTGCCAGCAGGAGGGGGCCGGCTAGGTCCGACTATGGCTACACCTTC
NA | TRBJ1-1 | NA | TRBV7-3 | CASSLTTQAFF | TGTGCCAGCAGCTTAACGACACAAGCTTTCTTT
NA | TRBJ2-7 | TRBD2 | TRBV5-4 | CASSPSSGGQYEQYF | TGTGCCAGCAGCCCGTCTAGCGGGGGACAATACGAGCAGTACTTC
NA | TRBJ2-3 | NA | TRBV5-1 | CASSLAGVLGNTQYF | TGCGCCAGCAGCTTGGCCGGGGTATTGGGGAATACGCAGTATTTT
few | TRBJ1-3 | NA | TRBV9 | CASSGRDLSSGNTIYF | TGTGCCAGCAGCGGCCGGGATCTAAGCTCGGGAAACACCATATATTTT
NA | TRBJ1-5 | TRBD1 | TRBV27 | CASRARGRDSQPQHF | TGTGCCAGCAGGGCCCGAGGGCGGGACAGCCAGCCCCAGCATTTT
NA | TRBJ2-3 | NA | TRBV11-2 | CASSFESTDTQYF | TGTGCCAGCAGCTTCGAGAGCACAGATACGCAGTATTTT
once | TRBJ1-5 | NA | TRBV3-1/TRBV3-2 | CASSQYMGNSNQPQHF | TGTGCCAGCAGCCAATACATGGGCAATAGCAATCAGCCCCAGCATTTT
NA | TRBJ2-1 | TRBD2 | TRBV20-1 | CSASGFRRAGGTIGDNEQFF | TGCAGTGCTAGTGGATTTCGGAGAGCGGGAGGAACCATCGGGGACAATGAGCAGTTCTTC
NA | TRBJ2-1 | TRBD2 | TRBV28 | CASMGLAGGEQFF | TGTGCCAGCATGGGACTAGCTGGTGGTGAGCAGTTCTTC
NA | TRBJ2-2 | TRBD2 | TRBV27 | CASSWLSGGIPRANTGELFF | TGTGCCAGCAGTTGGCTTAGCGGGGGGATTCCCCGCGCGAACACCGGGGAGCTGTTTTTT
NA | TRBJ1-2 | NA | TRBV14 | CASSLSGMYNYGYTF | TGTGCCAGCAGCTTGTCCGGGATGTATAACTATGGCTACACCTTC
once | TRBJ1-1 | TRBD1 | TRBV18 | CASSPPTGANTEAFF | TGTGCCAGCTCACCACCGACAGGGGCCAACACTGAAGCTTTCTTT
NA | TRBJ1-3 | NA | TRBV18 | CASSPDGRNTIYF | TGTGCCAGCTCACCGGACGGGAGGAACACCATATATTTT
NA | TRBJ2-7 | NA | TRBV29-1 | CSVGHIDSYEQYF | TGCAGCGTTGGCCACATCGACTCCTACGAGCAGTACTTC
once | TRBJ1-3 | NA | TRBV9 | CASSVRAGQTPSGNTIYF | TGTGCCAGCAGCGTACGCGCTGGACAGACACCCTCTGGAAACACCATATATTTT
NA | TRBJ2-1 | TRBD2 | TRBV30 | CAWRRTSGGAGEQFF | TGTGCCTGGAGGCGGACTAGCGGGGGGGCTGGTGAGCAGTTCTTC
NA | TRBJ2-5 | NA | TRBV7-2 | CASSLRAGNPETQYF | TGTGCCAGCAGCTTAAGGGCAGGGAATCCGGAGACCCAGTACTTC